This is a list of T cell receptor beta chains from one sample in a study of a mutant IDH1 vaccine in newly diagnosed glioma. Sequenced by immunoSEQ multiplex PCR; TCRdb stores in-frame clones only, minus some. The data contain around 70,000 clones, less than 90% of them seen just once; the ten biggest clones take up 9.5% to 15%. These receptors lack a known antigen. The specimen was PBMCs, collected from a glioma patient whose treatment included an IDH1 peptide vaccine. These receptor sequences come from a man aged 18 to 29 with glioma. The CDR3 runs from the conserved cysteine through the conserved F or W. The D gene is left open where the match is weak. Size tells how often a clone was seen (once, few, many) or the class of an expanded clone, and some rows leave it out.

CASSVLGQNYGYTF | TGTGCCAGCAGCGTTCTGGGACAGAACTATGGCTACACCTTC | TRBV7-2 | TRBD1 | NA | TRBJ1-2
CASSLGLAGVETQYF | TGTGCCAGCAGCTTGGGACTAGCGGGAGTTGAGACCCAGTACTTC | TRBV7-3 | TRBD2 | NA | TRBJ2-5
CASSPGQPSLNEKLFF | TGTGCCAGCTCACCCGGACAGCCATCCCTTAATGAAAAACTGTTTTTT | TRBV18 | NA | NA | TRBJ1-4
CASSYSDGHPWEQYF | TGTGCCAGCAGTTACTCGGATGGGCACCCCTGGGAGCAGTACTTC | TRBV6-5 | NA | NA | TRBJ2-7
CASSHVKRAGTGELFF | TGCGCCAGCAGCCACGTAAAAAGGGCAGGGACCGGGGAGCTGTTTTTT | TRBV4-3 | NA | NA | TRBJ2-2
CASSSGATDTQYF | TGTGCCAGCAGTTCGGGCGCCACAGATACGCAGTATTTT | TRBV28 | NA | NA | TRBJ2-3
CAIRPSGGNTIYF | TGTGCCATCAGACCAAGTGGAGGAAACACCATATATTTT | TRBV10-3 | NA | once | TRBJ1-3
CASSQATGTPYEQYF | TGCGCCAGCAGCCAAGCCACAGGGACCCCCTACGAGCAGTACTTC | TRBV4-3 | NA | once | TRBJ2-7
CASSLSDRGYRYTF | TGTGCCAGCAGCTTAAGTGACAGGGGGTACCGATACACCTTC | TRBV7-9 | TRBD1 | once | TRBJ1-2
CASSLGSGDPMNTEAFF | TGTGCCAGCAGCTTAGGATCGGGGGATCCGATGAACACTGAAGCTTTCTTT | TRBV7-6 | NA | NA | TRBJ1-1
CASSQDLGTANEQYF | TGCGCCAGCAGCCAGGACCTTGGGACTGCTAACGAGCAGTACTTC | TRBV4-3 | NA | NA | TRBJ2-7
CAWSGGYGTTEAFF | TGTGCCTGGAGTGGGGGATATGGGACCACTGAAGCTTTCTTT | TRBV30 | NA | NA | TRBJ1-1
CASSLDGSGNQPQHF | TGTGCCAGCAGCTTAGATGGGTCTGGCAATCAGCCCCAGCATTTT | TRBV7-2 | NA | NA | TRBJ1-5
CASSTGRGSTEAFF | TGTGCCAGTAGTACCGGACGGGGGAGTACTGAAGCTTTCTTT | TRBV19 | NA | NA | TRBJ1-1
CASSLGREQFF | TGTGCCAGCAGCTTGGGCCGGGAGCAGTTCTTC | TRBV7-9 | NA | NA | TRBJ2-1
CASSVEGVYTEAFF | TGTGCCAGCAGCGTAGAGGGAGTATACACTGAAGCTTTCTTT | TRBV9 | NA | NA | TRBJ1-1
CASSLDRLNYGYTF | TGTGCCAGCAGCTTAGACAGGCTCAACTATGGCTACACCTTC | TRBV11-2 | NA | NA | TRBJ1-2
CASSIEARRTSTYNEQFF | TGTGCCAGTAGTATAGAGGCCCGACGGACGTCTACCTACAATGAGCAGTTCTTC | TRBV19 | NA | once | TRBJ2-1
CASSLGPAYEQYF | TGCGCCAGCAGCTTGGGGCCGGCGTACGAGCAGTACTTC | TRBV5-1 | NA | NA | TRBJ2-7
CASSSWMNTEAFF | TGTGCCAGCAGCTCATGGATGAACACTGAAGCTTTCTTT | TRBV5-4 | NA | NA | TRBJ1-1
CASSQDQGTYEQYF | TGCGCCAGCAGCCAAGACCAGGGTACCTACGAGCAGTACTTC | TRBV4-3 | NA | NA | TRBJ2-7
CASSPGHAREGETQYF | TGTGCCAGCAGCCCCGGACACGCCCGGGAGGGAGAGACCCAGTACTTC | TRBV5-4 | TRBD2 | NA | TRBJ2-5
CASYLETGSEAFF | TGTGCCAGCTACTTGGAGACAGGGAGCGAAGCTTTCTTT | TRBV5-6 | TRBD1 | NA | TRBJ1-1
CASSLLTSGAFSVNEQFF | TGTGCCAGCAGCCTGTTGACTAGCGGGGCTTTCTCTGTCAATGAGCAGTTCTTC | TRBV7-9 | TRBD2 | NA | TRBJ2-1